This T cell receptor beta chain was observed in a study of blood T cells in healthy people across ages. The authors ran a second PCR of 7 to 11 cycles using a sample-barcoded 5' primer and a J-beta primer mix. TCRdb ran MiXCR on the 5' RACE reads and lists one entry per CDR3 protein. Among some 1.7 million distinct CDR3 sequences listed, approximately 28% were seen once. The V gene end was trimmed by 7 bases and the J gene end by 6 bases; junction bases not matched to a gene: 7. CDR1 is SEHNR and CDR2 is FQNEAQ in the germline V gene (reference sequence). There are 13 residues in the CDR3. Study findings and constraints: For the donors, CMV status was unknown and possibly confounded expanded clonotype changes. Per million T cells, the diversity of TCR beta decreased roughly linearly as age advanced.

This clonotype was picked up many times. The antigen remains undetermined. The source is a woman aged 25 to 39 in good health. This chain joins TRBV7-9 and TRBJ1-2; 8 bases align to TRBD1. The sequenced material came from blood. The CDR3 protein is CASKTGGSDGYTF. The CDR3 DNA sequence: TGTGCCAGCAAAACAGGGGGGAGTGATGGCTACACCTTC.